This T cell receptor (beta chain) was recorded in a study of regulatory T cells in long-lasting Graves disease. V was cut by 4 bases and J by 5 bases, with 11 bases left in between. Germline V gives CDR1 LNHDA, CDR2 SQIVND (reference sequence). There are 13 residues in the CDR3. Study-wide results and limits: TRBV28 was favored in persistent disease, as were TRBJ1-2 and TRBJ2-5.

Concerning this clonotype itself: Antigen specificity is unknown.

The time point is: persistent/refractory GD, antithyroid drugs over 5 years with positive TRAb. There was RNA extracted from PBMCs, and the TCR library was made from it. Arm-PCR of CDR3 regions and iRepertoire HTBI primers were the basis on which TCR beta libraries were built. One entry per CDR3 protein results from TCRdb running MiXCR on the multiplex PCR reads. The sample includes 360,000 or so distinct CDR3 sequences, about 23% seen only once; the top ten take 25% to 30%. This specimen was peripheral blood mononuclear cells (PBMCs), taken when the disease was refractory, from a patient treated with antithyroid drugs. V and J are TRBV19 and TRBJ1-1, with D tentatively TRBD1 (5 bases). The source is a woman aged 35 to 49 with Graves disease. CDR3 DNA sequence: TGTGCCAGTAGTAGGACAAGTTGGACTGAAGCTTTCTTT. This translates into CASSRTSWTEAFF.